This TCR beta chain comes out of a study of technical replicates of blood from a handful of donors. Clones were read by immunoSEQ multiplex PCR, and TCRdb kept only the in-frame ones, dropping some. The sample gives about 59,000 clones, 90% to 95% of which show up once; approximately 4% is in the top ten. The CDR3 is made up of 12 amino acids. Trimming removed 7 bases from V and 7 bases from J; junction bases left unmatched: 8. Germline V gene sequence: CDR1 SGHRS, CDR2 YFSETQ. The J gene is TRBJ2-7, the V gene TRBV5-1; 7 bases fit TRBD2. This receptor was obtained from a human donor in good health. Some clones in this sample may be carry-over from other donors' samples. Sequencing was carried out using PBMCs. The CDR3 nucleotides read TGCGCCAGCTCTGGGGGGGGTCGGGAGCAGTACTTC. This codes for CASSGGGREQYF.